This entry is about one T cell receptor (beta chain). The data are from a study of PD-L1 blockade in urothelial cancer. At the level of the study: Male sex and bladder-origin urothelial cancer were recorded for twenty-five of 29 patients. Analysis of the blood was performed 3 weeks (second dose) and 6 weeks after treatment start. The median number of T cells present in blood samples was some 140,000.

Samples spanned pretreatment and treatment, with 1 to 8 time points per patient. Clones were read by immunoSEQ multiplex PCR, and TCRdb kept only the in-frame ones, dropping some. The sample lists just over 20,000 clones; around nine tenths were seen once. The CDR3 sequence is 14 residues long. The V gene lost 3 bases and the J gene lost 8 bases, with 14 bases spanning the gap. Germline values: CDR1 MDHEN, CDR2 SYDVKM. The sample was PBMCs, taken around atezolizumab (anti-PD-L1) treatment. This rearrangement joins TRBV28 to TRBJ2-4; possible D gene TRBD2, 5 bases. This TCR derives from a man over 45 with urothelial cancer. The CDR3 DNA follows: TGTGCCAGCAGTTTTATGGGAGCCAAGGACATTCAGTACTTC. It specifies CASSFMGAKDIQYF.